This TCR beta chain originates from a study of cytomegalovirus exposure and HLA in healthy donors. In the PCR, 60 Vbeta and 13 Jbeta primers were used. Produced via immunoSEQ multiplex PCR; TCRdb's table is partial and in-frame only. The sample carries approximately 190,000 clones, 75% to 85% recorded once. Between the trimmed V and J ends, which lost 6 bases and 0 bases, there was a span of 14 bases. Germline assignment: CDR1 MNHEY and CDR2 SVGAGI. The CDR3 consists of 15 residues. This receptor was identified in a woman between 18 and 29 years old in good health and CMV-seronegative. The chain combines TRBV6-5 with TRBJ1-1; tentatively, D is TRBD1 (5 bases). Sample: PBMCs. The CDR3 sequence is CASSLGGGMNTEAFF. The CDR3, as DNA: TGTGCCAGCAGCCTCGGGGGGGGGATGAACACTGAAGCTTTCTTT.